This T cell receptor beta chain was identified in a study of T cell responses to AZD1222 COVID-19 vaccine. TCRdb's table, derived via immunoSEQ multiplex PCR, lists solely in-frame clones and lacks some. This sample has fewer than 200,000 clones, with about 92% found just once. The V gene's germline CDR1 is SNHLY and CDR2 FYNNEI. V dropped 8 bases and J dropped 3 bases, with 10 bases sitting between them. The length of the CDR3 is 12 residues. Sequences were derived from peripheral blood, sampled on day 0 of AZD1222 vaccination. V and J are TRBV2 and TRBJ1-1, with D uncertain. This clonotype was obtained from an adult in good health. The CDR3 DNA follows: TGTGCCAGCCGGGGAGAGGACACTGAAGCTTTCTTT. Translation: CASRGEDTEAFF.